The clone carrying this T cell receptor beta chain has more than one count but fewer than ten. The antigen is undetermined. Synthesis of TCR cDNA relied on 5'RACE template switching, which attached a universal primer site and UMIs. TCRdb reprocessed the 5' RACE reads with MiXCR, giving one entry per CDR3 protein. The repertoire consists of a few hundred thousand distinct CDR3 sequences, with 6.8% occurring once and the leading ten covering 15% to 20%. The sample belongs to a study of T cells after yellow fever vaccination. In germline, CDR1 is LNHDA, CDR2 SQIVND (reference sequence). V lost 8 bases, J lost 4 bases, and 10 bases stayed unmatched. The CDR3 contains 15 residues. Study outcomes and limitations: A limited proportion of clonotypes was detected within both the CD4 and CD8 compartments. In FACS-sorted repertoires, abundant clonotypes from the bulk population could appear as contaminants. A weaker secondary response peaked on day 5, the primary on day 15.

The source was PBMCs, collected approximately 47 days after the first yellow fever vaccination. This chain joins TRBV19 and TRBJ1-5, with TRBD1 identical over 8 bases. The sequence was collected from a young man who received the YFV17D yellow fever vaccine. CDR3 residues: CASGGTGHRNQPQHF. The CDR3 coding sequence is TGTGCCAGTGGGGGGACAGGCCACCGGAATCAGCCCCAGCATTTT.